Shown below are 21 T cell receptor beta chains from a single sample sequenced in a study of a mutant IDH1 vaccine in newly diagnosed glioma. No antigen has been identified for these receptors. TCRdb's copy holds only in-frame clones and misses some; the assay was immunoSEQ multiplex PCR. The table includes 40,000 or so clones, 80% to 90% detected once. The time point here: week 5, during vaccination. Doses comprised 300 ug of mutant IDH1 20-mer peptide each, plus topical imiquimod. The sample consisted of PBMCs, taken from a glioma patient whose treatment included an IDH1 peptide vaccine. The receptors were gathered from a man in his forties or fifties with glioma.

The chain uses TRBV5-1 and TRBJ2-3, with 7 positions matching TRBD1. The length of the CDR3 is 14 residues. V lost 0 bases and J lost 4; bases outside the gene matches: 2. The V gene's germline CDR1 is SGHRS and CDR2 YFSETQ. CDR3 protein: CASSLGTGPDTQYF. The CDR3 DNA sequence: TGCGCCAGCAGCTTGGGGACAGGCCCAGATACGCAGTATTTT.

Here the CDR3 reads CASSTGSGGNTIYF. CDR3 DNA sequence: TGCGCCAGCAGCACGGGAAGCGGCGGAAACACCATATATTTT. This sequence joins TRBV5-1 and TRBJ1-3; no clear D gene. From germline, CDR1 is SGHRS and CDR2 YFSETQ. This CDR3 has 14 residues. The germline V and J ends were trimmed by 4 bases and 4 bases, with 12 bases remaining between them.

This clone was counted once. The rearrangement uses TRBV7-9 and TRBJ2-5; TRBD2 matches at 10 bases. The germline CDR1 and CDR2 sequences are SEHNR and FQNEAQ (reference sequence). The CDR3 has 15 residues. J lost 1 base, V lost 1 base, and 0 bases had no gene match. CDR3 nucleotides: TGTGCCAGCAGCTTAGGGACTAGCGGCCAAGAGACCCAGTACTTC. This codes for CASSLGTSGQETQYF.

This clone has just a few counts. This chain uses TRBV2 with TRBJ1-3; D is unclear. V lost 2 bases and J lost 9, with 8 bases in between. This CDR3 is built from 12 residues. Per germline, CDR1 SNHLY and CDR2 FYNNEI. CDR3 nucleotides: TGTGCCAGCAGTGAAAGCGGGCCCACCATATATTTT. This gives the protein CASSESGPTIYF.

This rearrangement joins TRBV19 to TRBJ1-5; 8 bases line up with TRBD1. With V trimmed by 7 bases and J by 2 bases, 7 bases remained unmatched. This CDR3 has 15 residues. Germline V lookup: CDR1 LNHDA, CDR2 SQIVND (reference sequence). CDR3 sequence (DNA): TGTGCCAGTACCCAAGCAGGGGGCCGCAATCAGCCCCAGCATTTT. Translation: CASTQAGGRNQPQHF.

This chain joins TRBV6-5 and TRBJ1-1; TRBD1 matches 7 bases. From germline, CDR1 is MNHEY and CDR2 SVGAGI. J was trimmed by 4 bases and V by 6 bases; bases with no gene match: 8. The CDR3 is 14 residues long. Here the CDR3 reads CASSLTGRGTEAFF. The CDR3, as DNA: TGTGCCAGCAGCTTGACAGGGAGAGGCACTGAAGCTTTCTTT.

V and J are TRBV5-1 and TRBJ2-7; D perhaps matches TRBD2 (5 bases). CDR1 and CDR2 from the germline V gene are SGHRS and YFSETQ. The CDR3 covers 14 residues. V was pared by 4 bases and J by 1 base, with 12 bases between. The CDR3 spells CASSPQSGSYEQYF. In nucleotides, the CDR3 is TGCGCCAGCAGCCCTCAGAGCGGTTCCTACGAGCAGTACTTC. Based on the CDR3 plus reference TRBV5-1 and TRBJ2-7, the full variable domain is KAGVTQTPRYLIKTRGQQVTLSCSPISGHRSVSWYQQTPGQGLQFLFEYFSETQRNKGNFPGRFSGRQFSNSRSEMNVSTLELGDSALYLCASSPQSGSYEQYFGPGTRLTVT.

The V call is TRBV18, the J call TRBJ1-1; 7 bases line up with TRBD1. The germline V gene encodes CDR1 KGHSH and CDR2 LQKENI. This CDR3 spans 15 amino acids. Unmatched junction bases numbered 13, after V lost 4 bases and J lost 8 bases. The CDR3 spells CASSLSRDSGEEAFF. The CDR3 coding sequence is TGTGCCAGCTCACTTTCCCGGGACAGTGGGGAAGAAGCTTTCTTT.

CDR3 loop: CASSVGPGTGTEQYF. CDR3 nucleotides: TGTGCCAGCAGCGTAGGTCCCGGGACAGGGACCGAGCAGTACTTC. This sequence joins TRBV9 and TRBJ2-7; TRBD1 aligns across 9 bases. Unmatched junction bases numbered 7, after V lost 0 bases and J lost 6 bases. CDR1 and CDR2 from the germline V gene are SGDLS and YYNGEE. CDR3 length: 15 residues.

CDR3 DNA sequence: TGTGCCAGCAGTTACGCGGGAGGACGGGCCAATGAGCAGTTCTTC. This gives the protein CASSYAGGRANEQFF. The chain carries TRBV6-5 and TRBJ2-1, with TRBD2 matching over 8 bases. Looked up from germline, CDR1 is MNHEY and CDR2 is SVGAGI. With 2 bases clipped from V and 6 bases from J, the junction kept 6 bases outside the gene matches. CDR3 length: 15 residues.

This clone was seen a handful of times. At one boundary the junction diverges from the germline segment, which might be a read error. The V call is TRBV7-7, the J call TRBJ2-2; the D gene is possibly TRBD2 (5 bases). CDR3 length equals 14 residues. Germline V gives CDR1 SSHAT, CDR2 FNYEAQ (reference sequence). CDR3 region: CASSLAPGGGELFF. CDR3 DNA: TGTGCTAGCAGCTTAGCGCCAGGAGGCGGGGAGCTGTTTTTT.

This clone was detected a few times. The rearrangement joins TRBV19 to TRBJ1-1; D remains ambiguous. V lost 1 base and J lost 6, with 6 bases in between. This CDR3 comprises 12 residues. CDR1 LNHDA and CDR2 SQIVND come from the germline V gene (reference sequence). CDR3 DNA sequence: TGTGCCAGTAGTATAGGGGTGGCTGAAGCTTTCTTT. Amino acids: CASSIGVAEAFF.

CDR3 nucleotides: TGTGCCAGCAGCTTACTAGCGGGAGGTGCCTACGAGCAGTACTTC. Residues: CASSLLAGGAYEQYF. This sequence joins TRBV7-9 and TRBJ2-7; 11 nucleotides line up with TRBD2. The CDR3 is 15 residues long. Germline-derived CDR1 and CDR2 are SEHNR and FQNEAQ (reference sequence). V lost 2 bases and J lost 2; bases outside the gene matches: 2.

This sequence joins TRBV6-5 and TRBJ2-1; no firm D call. The CDR3 contains 13 residues. V lost 2 bases and J 9 bases, leaving 11 bases between the germline ends. CDR1 is MNHEY, CDR2 SVGAGI, per germline. The CDR3 nucleotides read TGTGCCAGCAGTTACCATGACCGAACTGAGCAGTTCTTC. Amino acids: CASSYHDRTEQFF.

This clone appeared a few times. The chain carries TRBV6-5 and TRBJ1-1; D perhaps matches TRBD1 (5 bases). CDR3 size: 15 residues. In germline, CDR1 is MNHEY, CDR2 SVGAGI. Trimming pared 4 bases from V and 6 bases from J, leaving 18 bases between. The CDR3 DNA reads as TGTGCCAGCAGTTTCGACAGCCCGGGAGGGGCTGAAGCTTTCTTT. As protein: CASSFDSPGGAEAFF.

The chain has TRBV7-3 and TRBJ1-2; D is ambiguous. With 5 bases removed from V and 2 bases from J, the gap between germline ends came to 12 bases. Germline V lookup: CDR1 SGHTA, CDR2 FQGTGA. This CDR3 is 14 amino acids long. The CDR3 loop reads CASSRRGGNYGYTF. In DNA, the CDR3 is TGTGCCAGCAGCCGACGGGGAGGAAACTATGGCTACACCTTC.

The CDR3 protein is CASSHPVTETQYF. DNA of the CDR3: TGTGCCAGCAGCCACCCGGTTACGGAGACCCAGTACTTC. The V gene is TRBV5-8, the J gene TRBJ2-5; D is undetermined. V lost 4 bases and J lost 5, with 12 bases in between. The V gene's germline CDR1 is SGHTS and CDR2 YDEGEE. The CDR3 covers 13 residues. Based on the CDR3 plus reference TRBV5-8 and TRBJ2-5, the full variable domain is EAGVTQSPTHLIKTRGQQATLRCSPISGHTSVYWYQQALGLGLQFLLWYDEGEERNRGNFPPRFSGRQFPNYSSELNVNALELEDSALYLCASSHPVTETQYFGPGTRLLVL.

This chain connects TRBV27 to TRBJ2-3; D is possibly TRBD1 (6 bases). The length of the CDR3 is 15 residues. Looked up from germline, CDR1 is MNHEY and CDR2 is SMNVEV (reference sequence). Trimming removed 5 bases at V and 9 bases at J, with 21 bases between. CDR3 DNA: TGTGCCAGCAGTCCCCGACAGGCGCCCGTAGAGACGCAGTATTTT. Translation gives CASSPRQAPVETQYF.

The CDR3 DNA reads TGTGCCAGCAGCCGAAGGACTAGCGGTACAGATACGCAGTATTTT. It encodes CASSRRTSGTDTQYF. This chain joins TRBV28 and TRBJ2-3; 10 nucleotides line up with TRBD2. After removal of 6 bases from V and 3 bases from J, the junction contained 6 bases not matched to a gene. The CDR3 loop spans 15 amino acids. Germline CDR1 is MDHEN and CDR2 is SYDVKM. The whole variable domain, remainder taken from reference TRBV28 and TRBJ2-3, is DVKVTQSSRYLVKRTGEKVFLECVQDMDHENMFWYRQDPGLGLRLIYFSYDVKMKEKGDIPEGYSVSREKKERFSLILESASTNQTSMYLCASSRRTSGTDTQYFGPGTRLTVL.

This chain joins TRBV18 and TRBJ2-1, with unresolved D. V was cut by 1 base and J by 8 bases, with 6 bases left in between. Germline loops: CDR1 KGHSH, CDR2 LQKENI. The CDR3 sequence is 12 residues long. Here the CDR3 reads CASSPQADEQFF. DNA for the CDR3: TGTGCCAGCTCACCACAGGCCGATGAGCAGTTCTTC.

This clone showed up just once. The chain links TRBV5-4 to TRBJ1-2; TRBD1 agrees at 8 bases. The CDR3 loop spans 13 amino acids. Losses at the gene ends were 5 bases for V and 6 bases for J; bases not matched to a gene: 6. Germline CDR1 SGHNT, CDR2 YYREEE (reference sequence). DNA for the CDR3: TGTGCCAGCAGGGGGGACAGGCCCCATGGCTACACCTTC. Protein: CASRGDRPHGYTF.